Below are 19 T cell receptor beta chains sequenced from a single sample in a study of OX40 agonist ivuxolimab in advanced cancers. TCRdb keeps only in-frame clones here, not all; method: immunoSEQ multiplex PCR. The sample records about 20,000 clones, 83% being singletons. The sample was CD4+ or CD8+ T cells sorted from blood, taken in a trial of the OX40 agonist ivuxolimab. The receptor set was obtained from an adult with an advanced solid tumor such as melanoma, head and neck, liver or kidney cancer.

This sequence joins TRBV5-5 and TRBJ2-1, with D perhaps TRBD1 (5 bases). Trimming took off 0 bases at V and 9 bases at J, with 10 bases between the two ends. This CDR3 has 13 amino acids. The germline V gene has CDR1 SGHKS and CDR2 YYEKEE (reference sequence). The CDR3 region has the DNA TGTGCCAGCAGCTTGGACAGGCGGATTGAGCAGTTCTTC. This gives the protein CASSLDRRIEQFF.

There are a few counts of this clone. V gene TRBV6-4 combines with J gene TRBJ2-3, with TRBD2 identical over 9 bases. The CDR3 loop spans 14 amino acids. J was trimmed by 1 base and V by 4 bases; bases with no gene match: 0. Germline CDR1 and CDR2: MRHNA and SNTAGT. CDR3 in amino acids: CASSGTSGTDTQYF. In DNA form, the CDR3 reads TGTGCCAGCAGTGGGACTAGCGGCACAGATACGCAGTATTTT.

The chain carries TRBV6-5 and TRBJ2-5; D tentatively fits TRBD1 or TRBD2 (6 bases each). The V gene lost 2 bases and the J gene lost 7 bases, with 11 bases spanning the gap. Germline values: CDR1 MNHEY, CDR2 SVGAGI. This CDR3 is 13 amino acids long. CDR3 nucleotides: TGTGCCAGCAGTTACGCGGAGGGGGTGACCCAGTACTTC. It yields the protein CASSYAEGVTQYF.

The chain recombines TRBV7-8 with TRBJ2-3; 11 bases line up with TRBD2. Trimming at V came to 5 bases and at J to 8 bases, leaving 12 bases not matched to a gene. Germline CDR1 reads SGHVS; CDR2 reads FQNEAQ. This CDR3 spans 16 amino acids. This CDR3 reads CASSRFELAGVLTQYF. In nucleotides, the CDR3 is TGTGCCAGCAGCCGATTTGAACTAGCGGGAGTTCTTACGCAGTATTTT.

The rearrangement links TRBV6-6 to TRBJ2-3, with 10 bases matching TRBD2. Germline CDR1 and CDR2: MNHNY and SVGAGI (reference sequence). The CDR3 runs 16 residues. The V gene end was trimmed by 0 bases and the J gene end by 5 bases; junction bases not matched to a gene: 5. The CDR3 nucleotides read TGTGCCAGCAGTTACTCTCTAGCGGGAGAGGGAGATACGCAGTATTTT. It yields the protein CASSYSLAGEGDTQYF.

The chain joins TRBV28 to TRBJ1-6; 8 bases are shared with TRBD1. J lost 4 bases, V lost 5 bases, and 13 bases had no gene match. CDR1 and CDR2 from the germline V gene are MDHEN and SYDVKM. CDR3 length: 18 residues. This CDR3 reads CASSARAGQGLYNSPLHF. CDR3 nucleotides: TGTGCCAGCAGTGCCCGAGCTGGACAGGGACTTTATAATTCACCCCTCCACTTT. The full variable domain, its missing parts supplied by reference TRBV28 and TRBJ1-6, is DVKVTQSSRYLVKRTGEKVFLECVQDMDHENMFWYRQDPGLGLRLIYFSYDVKMKEKGDIPEGYSVSREKKERFSLILESASTNQTSMYLCASSARAGQGLYNSPLHFGNGTRLTVT.

The chain uses TRBV4-3 and TRBJ1-6; TRBD1 matches 9 bases. V lost 4 bases to trimming and J lost 9 bases; unmatched junction nucleotides: 16. The CDR3 covers 18 residues. The V gene's germline CDR1 is LGHNA and CDR2 YSLEER. The CDR3: CASSPGQGTTPGASPLHF. The DNA of the CDR3 is TGCGCCAGCAGCCCTGGACAGGGGACCACCCCCGGGGCTTCACCCCTCCACTTT.

The chain employs TRBV27 and TRBJ1-5; TRBD1 matches at 8 bases. The CDR3 runs to 14 residues. The germline CDR1 and CDR2 sequences are MNHEY and SMNVEV (reference sequence). Trimming cost V 8 bases and J 9 bases; bases outside gene matches: 12. The CDR3 sequence is CASRSATGAGPQHF. The CDR3 DNA sequence: TGTGCCAGCCGTTCCGCGACAGGGGCCGGGCCCCAGCATTTT.

The rearrangement uses TRBV29-1 and TRBJ2-5; TRBD1 agrees at 10 bases. Trimming at V came to 6 bases and at J to 4 bases, leaving 8 bases not matched to a gene. The CDR3 has 14 residues. Germline V gene lookup returns CDR1 SQVTM and CDR2 ANQGSEA. The CDR3 DNA reads as TGCAGCGTCCAACGCGACAGGGGGCCAGAGACCCAGTACTTC. It specifies CSVQRDRGPETQYF.

This rearrangement joins TRBV9 to TRBJ2-1, with 14 positions matching TRBD2. The CDR3 is 19 residues long. V lost 3 bases, J lost 0 bases, and 8 bases stayed unmatched. CDR1 and CDR2 from the germline V gene are SGDLS and YYNGEE. The CDR3 sequence: CASSGRGGTSGSSYNEQFF. CDR3 in DNA: TGTGCCAGCAGCGGACGCGGGGGGACTAGCGGGAGCTCCTACAATGAGCAGTTCTTC.

The V call is TRBV9, the J call TRBJ2-1; 10 nucleotides align to TRBD2. CDR1 SGDLS and CDR2 YYNGEE come from the germline V gene. CDR3 length equals 15 residues. The junction had 4 bases not matched to a gene; V was cut back by 1 base and J by 6 bases. The CDR3 loop reads CASSVKREGRNEQFF. The CDR3 DNA sequence: TGTGCCAGCAGCGTAAAGCGGGAGGGCCGCAATGAGCAGTTCTTC.

This clone was detected only once. The J gene is TRBJ1-2, the V gene TRBV6-5; D may be TRBD1 (5 bases). V shed 4 bases and J shed 2 bases, with 14 bases lying between them. This CDR3 region has 15 residues. Looked up from germline, CDR1 is MNHEY and CDR2 is SVGAGI. The CDR3 DNA is TGTGCCAGCAGTTCGGAGACAGATTCCAACTATGGCTACACCTTC. As protein: CASSSETDSNYGYTF.

This clone was counted between two and nine times. The chain joins TRBV7-2 to TRBJ1-3; D uncertain. The CDR3 extends over 13 amino acids. The germline gives CDR1 SGHTA, CDR2 FQGNSA. The germline V and J ends were trimmed by 4 bases and 2 bases, with 6 bases remaining between them. In DNA, the CDR3 is TGTGCCAGCAGCTCGTTTCCTGGAAACACCATATATTTT. This gives the protein CASSSFPGNTIYF.

This rearrangement joins TRBV5-4 to TRBJ1-5; D unresolved. V lost 4 bases and J 4 bases, leaving 18 bases between the germline ends. In germline, CDR1 is SGHNT, CDR2 YYREEE (reference sequence). There are 16 residues in the CDR3. The CDR3 DNA reads as TGTGCCAGCAGCCCAAGCCCGTGGCCTGAGAATCAGCCCCAGCATTTT. Translation gives CASSPSPWPENQPQHF.

This rearrangement joins TRBV19 to TRBJ2-7, with 7 bases lining up with TRBD2. The CDR3 is 13 amino acids. J gave up 2 bases and V 3 bases, and 1 base lay outside the gene matches. The germline V gene encodes CDR1 LNHDA and CDR2 SQIVND (reference sequence). CDR3 sequence reads: CASSMGGAYEQYF. CDR3 DNA sequence: TGTGCCAGTAGTATGGGGGGGGCCTACGAGCAGTACTTC. Variable domain in full (rest from reference TRBV19 and TRBJ2-7): DGGITQSPKYLFRKEGQNVTLSCEQNLNHDAMYWYRQDPGQGLRLIYYSQIVNDFQKGDIAEGYSVSREKKESFPLTVTSAQKNPTAFYLCASSMGGAYEQYFGPGTRLTVT.

The rearrangement uses TRBV5-8 and TRBJ2-1; 8 bases are shared with TRBD1. CDR1 is SGHTS, CDR2 YDEGEE, per germline. V lost 4 bases, J lost 0 bases, and 6 bases stayed unmatched. The CDR3 is 16 amino acids. The CDR3 nucleotides are TGTGCCAGCAGCGCCGGGACAGGAAACTCCTACAATGAGCAGTTCTTC. Translation: CASSAGTGNSYNEQFF. Filled out from reference TRBV5-8 and TRBJ2-1, the complete variable domain reads EAGVTQSPTHLIKTRGQQATLRCSPISGHTSVYWYQQALGLGLQFLLWYDEGEERNRGNFPPRFSGRQFPNYSSELNVNALELEDSALYLCASSAGTGNSYNEQFFGPGTRLTVL.

The rearrangement joins TRBV7-3 to TRBJ1-1, with 7 nucleotides matching TRBD1. Germline V gene data show CDR1 as SGHTA and CDR2 as FQGTGA. This CDR3 has 13 amino acids. V was pared by 2 bases and J by 5 bases, with 2 bases of the junction left unmatched. CDR3 loop: CASSLGTATEAFF. CDR3 sequence (DNA): TGTGCCAGCAGCTTAGGGACAGCTACTGAAGCTTTCTTT.

The V and J genes are TRBV10-3 and TRBJ2-2; D remains unclear. From germline, CDR1 is ENHRY and CDR2 SYGVKD. Trimming cost V 0 bases and J 7 bases, with 24 bases left between them. CDR3 size: 19 residues. This CDR3 reads CAISESADPAVHFVGELFF. The CDR3 DNA reads as TGTGCCATCAGTGAGTCCGCCGACCCGGCAGTTCACTTCGTCGGGGAGCTGTTTTTT.

V is TRBV5-1 and J is TRBJ2-3; TRBD1 agrees at 7 bases. The CDR3 contains 17 residues. The V segment lost 5 bases and the J segment 0 bases; nucleotides outside the gene matches: 12. In germline, CDR1 is SGHRS, CDR2 YFSETQ. CDR3 nucleotide sequence: TGCGCCAGCAGACGTACCACAGGGGATCGGAGCACAGATACGCAGTATTTT. Amino acids: CASRRTTGDRSTDTQYF.